This TCR beta chain was found in a study of control samples from healthy donors and cancer patients. Generated by immunoSEQ multiplex PCR, the TCRdb table keeps only in-frame clones and is missing some. The sample lists about 57,000 clones, around 94% occurring once. CDR1 and CDR2 from the germline V gene are SGHDT and YYEEEE. The CDR3 is 15 residues long. J was trimmed by 3 bases and V by 4 bases; bases with no gene match: 10. This sequence was found in a man aged 25-45 years in good health. V and J are TRBV5-6 and TRBJ2-7; TRBD1 agrees at 7 bases. The sequencing sample was made of blood. For the CDR3, the DNA is TGTGCCAGCAGCCCCCGCGTAGGGGGCCACTACGAGCAGTACTTC. Translated, it gives CASSPRVGGHYEQYF.